This passage covers 8 T cell receptor beta chains from one sample sequenced in a study of cytomegalovirus exposure and HLA in healthy donors. TCRdb's copy holds only in-frame clones and misses some; the assay was immunoSEQ multiplex PCR. The data contain about 220,000 clones, approximately 86% of them singletons. Sequencing was done on a sample of PBMCs. These receptors were obtained from a woman under 30 in good health and CMV-seronegative.

This clone was observed a handful of times. The chain combines TRBV30 with TRBJ1-1; D gene uncertain. Germline loops: CDR1 GTSNPN, CDR2 SVGIG (reference sequence). The germline V and J ends were trimmed by 4 bases and 1 base, with 13 bases remaining between them. This CDR3 is 14 amino acids long. CDR3 nucleotides: TGTGCCTGGACCACCGGCAGGCAGAACACTGAAGCTTTCTTT. It specifies CAWTTGRQNTEAFF.

The chain couples TRBV7-9 to TRBJ2-2; no clear D. Germline V lookup: CDR1 SEHNR, CDR2 FQNEAQ (reference sequence). V shed 5 bases and J shed 2 bases, with 3 bases lying between them. This CDR3 spans 12 amino acids. As DNA, the CDR3 is TGTGCCAGCAGCCTTAACACCGGGGAGCTGTTTTTT. Encoded protein: CASSLNTGELFF.

The rearrangement links TRBV28 to TRBJ1-5; D call uncertain. The germline gives CDR1 MDHEN, CDR2 SYDVKM. The CDR3 has 14 amino acids. V was cut by 4 bases and J by 5 bases, with 12 bases left in between. CDR3 DNA: TGTGCCAGCAGTTCAGGTCCCCAGGATCAGCCCCAGCATTTT. Translation: CASSSGPQDQPQHF.

V gene TRBV5-6 combines with J gene TRBJ1-2, with 9 bases lining up with TRBD1. Trimming at V came to 4 bases and at J to 8 bases, leaving 12 bases not matched to a gene. The CDR3 is 15 amino acids. From germline, CDR1 is SGHDT and CDR2 YYEEEE. The CDR3 DNA is TGTGCCAGCAGCACCGGGACAGGGTTCCAGGCAGGCTACACCTTC. Translated, it gives CASSTGTGFQAGYTF. Full variable domain (rest looked up from reference TRBV5-6 and TRBJ1-2): DAGVTQSPTHLIKTRGQQVTLRCSPKSGHDTVSWYQQALGQGPQFIFQYYEEEERQRGNFPDRFSGHQFPNYSSELNVNALLLGDSALYLCASSTGTGFQAGYTFGSGTRLTVV.

V and J are TRBV29-1 and TRBJ2-1, with 7 bases fitting TRBD2. CDR3 length: 13 residues. V shed 2 bases and J 7 bases; nucleotides not matched to a gene: 5. Germline-derived CDR1 and CDR2 are SQVTM and ANQGSEA. CDR3 nucleotide sequence: TGCAGCGTTGAATGGCGGGAGAGGAATGAGCAGTTCTTC. It is translated as CSVEWRERNEQFF.

This clone appeared once. The chain combines TRBV7-8 with TRBJ2-7, with D perhaps matching TRBD1 (5 bases). This CDR3 contains 15 residues. Trimming removed 0 bases at V and 3 bases at J, with 12 bases between. Per germline, CDR1 SGHVS and CDR2 FQNEAQ. CDR3 DNA: TGTGCCAGCAGCTTAGCCACGGACATCAGCTACGAGCAGTACTTC. Encoded protein: CASSLATDISYEQYF.

This sequence joins TRBV6-1 and TRBJ2-7, with D perhaps TRBD1 (5 bases). The V gene lost 5 bases and the J gene lost 1 base, with 12 bases spanning the gap. Germline CDR1 reads MNHNS; CDR2 reads SASEGT. This CDR3 comprises 14 residues. CDR3 loop: CASSIMTESYEQYF. CDR3 bases: TGTGCCAGCAGTATAATGACAGAATCCTACGAGCAGTACTTC.

The chain uses TRBV6-4 and TRBJ2-1, with 12 bases lining up with TRBD2. The CDR3 has 16 amino acids. The V gene's germline CDR1 is MRHNA and CDR2 SNTAGT. V lost 2 bases, J lost 8 bases, and 7 bases stayed unmatched. Here the CDR3 reads CASSDGGLAGNDEQFF. In DNA form, the CDR3 reads TGTGCCAGCAGTGACGGGGGACTAGCGGGTAATGATGAGCAGTTCTTC.